The 8 T cell receptor beta chains presented below share a single source sample, sequenced in a study of T cell repertoires in cytomegalovirus infection. What these receptors recognize is not known. TCRdb reprocessed the reads via MiXCR and lists one record per CDR3 protein. The sample holds some 71,000 distinct CDR3 sequences, about 26% seen once. The material was CD8+ T cells from cultured PBMCs, obtained from culture after CMV antigen stimulation. These receptors were taken from a human donor in good health (CMV status not recorded). Some clones in this sample may be carry-over from other donors' samples.

A few counts support this clonotype. J is TRBJ2-6 and V is TRBV5-6; D possibly corresponds to TRBD1 (5 bases). This CDR3 contains 15 residues. V lost 2 bases, J lost 0 bases, and 6 bases lay in between. Germline V gene sequence: CDR1 SGHDT, CDR2 YYEEEE. The CDR3 spells CASSFQGSGANVLTF. In nucleotides, the CDR3 is TGTGCCAGCAGCTTTCAGGGCTCTGGGGCCAACGTCCTGACTTTC. Based on the CDR3 plus reference TRBV5-6 and TRBJ2-6, the full variable domain is DAGVTQSPTHLIKTRGQQVTLRCSPKSGHDTVSWYQQALGQGPQFIFQYYEEEERQRGNFPDRFSGHQFPNYSSELNVNALLLGDSALYLCASSFQGSGANVLTFGAGSRLTVL.

The chain uses TRBV29-1 and TRBJ1-5; D is possibly TRBD1 (5 bases). CDR3 size: 12 residues. CDR1 is SQVTM, CDR2 ANQGSEA, per germline. V lost 8 bases, J lost 2 bases, and 10 bases lay in between. The DNA of the CDR3 is TGCAGCTCAAAGACAGGCAATCAGCCCCAGCATTTT. Translating gives CSSKTGNQPQHF. Based on the CDR3 plus reference TRBV29-1 and TRBJ1-5, the full variable domain is SAVISQKPSRDICQRGTSLTIQCQVDSQVTMMFWYRQQPGQSLTLIATANQGSEATYESGFVIDKFPISRPNLTFSTLTVSNMSPEDSSIYLCSSKTGNQPQHFGDGTRLSIL.

This chain uses TRBV12-3 or TRBV12-4 with TRBJ1-5; no reliable D call. The CDR3 contains 13 residues. V lost 2 bases and J 7 bases, leaving 9 bases between the germline ends. The CDR3 here is CASSLIGLQPQHF. For the CDR3, the DNA is TGTGCCAGCAGTTTAATCGGCCTGCAGCCCCAGCATTTT.

This clonotype has a handful of counts. The chain links TRBV12-3 or TRBV12-4 to TRBJ1-1; 10 nucleotides align to TRBD1. This CDR3 comprises 14 residues. J was trimmed by 6 bases and V by 7 bases; bases with no gene match: 8. The CDR3 DNA is TGTGCCAGCACTCTGACAGGGGGCAGGTCTGAAGCTTTCTTT. It encodes CASTLTGGRSEAFF.

The J gene is TRBJ2-7, the V gene TRBV6-5; 9 bases agree with TRBD2. Looked up from germline, CDR1 is MNHEY and CDR2 is SVGAGI. The CDR3 totals 14 residues. The V segment lost 2 bases and the J segment 4 bases; nucleotides outside the gene matches: 3. CDR3 in amino acids: CASSYGAGGYEQYF. The CDR3 DNA follows: TGTGCCAGCAGTTACGGGGCGGGAGGGTACGAGCAGTACTTC.

V and J are TRBV28 and TRBJ2-5, with D uncertain. Trimming stripped 6 bases from V and 0 bases from J, with 8 bases between. The CDR3 loop spans 13 amino acids. The germline V gene encodes CDR1 MDHEN and CDR2 SYDVKM. The CDR3 nucleotides are TGTGCCAGCAGAAAAACATACCAAGAGACCCAGTACTTC. Its translation is CASRKTYQETQYF. The full variable domain, its missing parts supplied by reference TRBV28 and TRBJ2-5, is DVKVTQSSRYLVKRTGEKVFLECVQDMDHENMFWYRQDPGLGLRLIYFSYDVKMKEKGDIPEGYSVSREKKERFSLILESASTNQTSMYLCASRKTYQETQYFGPGTRLLVL.

V and J are TRBV4-3 and TRBJ2-5; 7 nucleotides align to TRBD1. The germline gives CDR1 LGHNA, CDR2 YSLEER. The CDR3 is 14 residues long. V lost 5 bases to trimming and J lost 5 bases; unmatched junction nucleotides: 8. This CDR3 reads CASSSRQGRETQYF. Written as DNA, the CDR3 is TGCGCCAGCAGCTCCCGACAGGGAAGGGAGACCCAGTACTTC.

The chain links TRBV6-2 or TRBV6-3 to TRBJ2-6; D not resolved. CDR1 and CDR2 (germline): MNHEY, SVGEGT. CDR3 size: 18 residues. The V gene lost 0 bases and the J gene lost 0 bases, with 12 bases spanning the gap. As DNA, the CDR3 is TGTGCCAGCAGTTACTCCGAGGTCGGGTTCTCTGGGGCCAACGTCCTGACTTTC. Translating it yields CASSYSEVGFSGANVLTF.